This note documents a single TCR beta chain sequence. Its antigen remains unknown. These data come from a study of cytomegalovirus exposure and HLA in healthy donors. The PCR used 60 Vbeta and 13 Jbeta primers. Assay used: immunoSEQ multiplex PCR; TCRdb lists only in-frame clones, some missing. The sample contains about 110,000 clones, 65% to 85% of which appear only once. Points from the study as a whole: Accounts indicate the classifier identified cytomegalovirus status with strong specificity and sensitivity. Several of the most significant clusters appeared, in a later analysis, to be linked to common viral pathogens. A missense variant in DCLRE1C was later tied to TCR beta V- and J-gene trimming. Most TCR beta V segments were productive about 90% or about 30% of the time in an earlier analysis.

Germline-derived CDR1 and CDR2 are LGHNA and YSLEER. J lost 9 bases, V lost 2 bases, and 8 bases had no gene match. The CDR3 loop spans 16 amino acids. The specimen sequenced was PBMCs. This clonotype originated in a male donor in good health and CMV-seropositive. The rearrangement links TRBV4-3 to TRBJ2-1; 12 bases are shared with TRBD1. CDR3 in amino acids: CASSQSSGTGGGEQFF. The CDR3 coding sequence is TGCGCCAGCAGCCAATCCTCCGGGACAGGGGGCGGTGAGCAGTTCTTC.